Described below is a single TCR beta chain sequence and its context. This clonotype turned up a few times. The clone's antigen remains unknown. No base-level quality is on record; no much larger clone is a single base apart. The treatment or condition label of this sample denotes: allogeneic hematopoietic cell transplantation with graft depleted of TCRalphabeta T cells and CD19 B cells. The transplant recipients were children given TCRalphabeta/CD19-depleted allogeneic hematopoietic cell grafts. The data are from a study of T-cell reconstitution after alpha-beta-depleted transplantation in children (dated by TCRdb to 2015 to 2016). Regarding the study in general: T-cell immune reconstitution after TCRalphabeta/CD19-depleted allogeneic hematopoietic cell transplantation in children was quantitatively tracked in the study by means of TCR repertoire profiling. Broad study findings and their caveats: Apparently early alphabetaT-cell count recovery about two months after transplant reportedly relied on only several hundred rapidly expanded clones derived from non-depleted graft cells. Hyperexpanded clone frequencies declined over subsequent months; after one year, T-cell counts and TCRbeta diversity were mostly attributed to newly produced T cells. The high TCRbeta diversity at day 60 in some patients was ascribed to recipient T cells and intrathymic progenitors that had survived conditioning.

Libraries were built with PCR. This sample was sequenced with an Illumina HiSeq 2500. To normalize quantification of the TCRbeta repertoire, the TCR libraries were built with molecular barcoding that relied on unique molecular identifiers. TCRdb reworked the public reads: Q25 trimming with fastp, MiXCR clone assembly, productive beta chains retained. Each CDR3 protein gets just one entry, which takes the most common genes and DNA from the rows behind it. This sample is represented by hundreds of thousands of distinct CDR3 sequences; 10% to 15% of them were singletons. The ten largest clones take up 2% to 2.5% of the sample. Cut back by 2 bases and 5 bases, the V and J ends lie 12 bases apart. The CDR1 and CDR2 encoded by the germline V gene are SQVTM and ANQGSEA. Taken from cysteine to phenylalanine, the CDR3 has 13 residues. Just CDR3 DNA is preserved here, 39 bases in frame from base 1.

This receptor chain uses TRBV29-1 and TRBJ1-2; tentative D gene TRBD1, with 5 bases matching. Source: PBMCs, mostly from graft donor cells, taken 360 days after TCRalphabeta/CD19-depleted stem cell transplant. This TCR derives from a male patient between 5 and 17 years old who had a stem cell transplant for acute myeloid leukemia, so the T cells may come from the graft donor. The DNA sequence is as follows: TGCAGCGTTGAACAGGGACGGGCGTATGGCTACACCTTC. Its coded protein is CSVEQGRAYGYTF.